This T cell receptor (beta chain) was identified in a study of tissue T cells after allogeneic stem cell transplantation. Sequencing was performed with immunoSEQ multiplex PCR; in TCRdb, only in-frame clones are kept and a portion is missing. The sample consists of about 7,700 clones, 36% of them appearing once. Sample time point: mouse harvest day 14 after allogeneic transplant. Tail vein injection delivered 10^7 T-cell-depleted bone marrow cells and 10^6 splenic CD5+ T cells. CDR1 and CDR2 from the germline V gene are NNHNN and SYGAGS (reference sequence). The CDR3 is made up of 13 amino acids. The ends were cut back, 0 bases at V and 6 bases at J, with 10 bases in the middle. Comments on this clone: The gene symbols are mouse symbols. The CDR3 goes on 1 residue after the read ends, and that part is filled in from the germline J gene.

This receptor was obtained from a female BALB/c mouse given C57BL/6 T cells with graft-versus-host disease after an allogeneic hematopoietic cell transplant. The sample taken for sequencing was skin. The chain employs TRBV13-2 and TRBJ2-7; no clear D. The CDR3: CASGDAPGVEQYF. The DNA read from the CDR3 is TGTGCCAGCGGTGATGCCCCCGGGGTTGAACAGTAC.